The 22 T cell receptor beta chains listed next were all sequenced from one sample in a study of T cell repertoires in cytomegalovirus infection. The antigens for these receptors are not known. Each CDR3 protein gets one entry after TCRdb re-called the reads with MiXCR. This sample has about a million distinct CDR3 sequences, with 25% to 40% found just once. This sample comprised cultured CD8+ T cells from PBMCs, obtained from culture after CMV antigen stimulation. Receptors were obtained from a human donor in good health (CMV status not recorded). Some clones in this sample may be carry-over from other donors' samples.

This sequence joins TRBV12-3 or TRBV12-4 and TRBJ2-7, with no clear D. Trimming pared 2 bases from V and 2 bases from J, leaving 10 bases between. The CDR3 is 14 amino acids. The CDR3 loop is CASSLLPWAYEQYV. The CDR3 bases are TGTGCCAGCAGTTTACTTCCTTGGGCCTACGAGCAGTACGTC.

In its sample, this clonotype was seen a few times. The CDR3: CASSISLVQPQHF. CDR3 nucleotides: TGTGCCAGTAGTATATCATTAGTCCAGCCCCAGCATTTT. The rearrangement joins TRBV19 to TRBJ1-5; no clear D gene. The germline V gene encodes CDR1 LNHDA and CDR2 SQIVND (reference sequence). There are 13 residues in the CDR3. The V end lost 2 bases, the J end lost 7 bases, and 9 bases lay between the germline ends.

DNA of the CDR3: TGTGCCAGCACCAAACCCCCGGCGGGGACCACTGAAGCTTTCTTT. It specifies CASTKPPAGTTEAFF. The chain couples TRBV6-6 to TRBJ1-1, with TRBD1 as a possible D gene (5 bases). Germline CDR1 is MNHNY and CDR2 is SVGAGI (reference sequence). Trimming stripped 7 bases from V and 4 bases from J, with 19 bases between. The CDR3 totals 15 residues.

DNA for the CDR3: TGTGCCAGCAGCTTAAGCCCCAAAGGGAGCACCGGGGAGCTGTTTTTT. Its translation is CASSLSPKGSTGELFF. The gene calls are TRBV7-9 and TRBJ2-2, with D possibly being TRBD2 (5 bases). Germline-derived CDR1 and CDR2 are SEHNR and FQNEAQ (reference sequence). V was shortened by 2 bases and J by 4 bases, with 14 bases between the two germline ends. This CDR3 is built from 16 residues.

This clonotype was seen only a few times. The V and J genes are TRBV5-5 and TRBJ1-4, with TRBD1 matching 7 bases. Germline lookup yields CDR1 SGHKS and CDR2 YYEKEE (reference sequence). The length of the CDR3 is 13 residues. V trimming: 4 bases; J trimming: 8 bases; junction bases outside the gene matches: 5. The CDR3 DNA follows: TGTGCCAGCAGCCTGGGACAGACAGAAAAACTGTTTTTT. Translating it yields CASSLGQTEKLFF.

V and J are TRBV20-1 and TRBJ2-7, with TRBD2 matching 9 bases. V was clipped by 0 bases and J by 1 base; unmatched bases: 10. This CDR3 has 17 residues. Germline CDR1 reads DFQATT; CDR2 reads SNEGSKA (reference sequence). DNA for the CDR3: TGCAGTGCTAGAGATAAGCTAGCGGGACCTTTTTCCTACGAGCAGTACGTC. Its protein product is CSARDKLAGPFSYEQYV.

This clonotype has at least ten counts. This chain uses TRBV27 with TRBJ2-7; TRBD2 aligns across 9 bases. The CDR3 contains 15 residues. V was pared by 2 bases and J by 0 bases, with 2 bases of the junction left unmatched. The germline V gene has CDR1 MNHEY and CDR2 SMNVEV (reference sequence). The CDR3 bases are TGTGCCAGCAGTTTAAGCGGGGGGAGCTCCTACGAGCAGTACGTC. Residues: CASSLSGGSSYEQYV.

This clonotype has a handful of counts. V gene TRBV5-6 combines with J gene TRBJ2-7, with D tentatively TRBD1 (6 bases). CDR1 and CDR2 from the germline V gene are SGHDT and YYEEEE. The germline V and J ends were trimmed by 4 bases and 7 bases, with 12 bases remaining between them. The CDR3 spans 12 residues. This CDR3 reads CASSQGTAEQYF. CDR3 nucleotides: TGTGCCAGCAGCCAGGGGACGGCTGAGCAGTACTTC.

This clonotype occurred many times. This sequence joins TRBV7-2 and TRBJ2-1; D is undetermined. The ends were cut back, 4 bases at V and 0 bases at J, with 10 bases in the middle. The germline gives CDR1 SGHTA, CDR2 FQGNSA. The CDR3 has 15 amino acids. Here the CDR3 reads CASSWVLYSYNEQFF. The CDR3 DNA follows: TGTGCCAGCAGCTGGGTCCTTTACTCCTACAATGAGCAGTTCTTC.

This chain connects TRBV12-3 or TRBV12-4 to TRBJ2-3; D is tentatively TRBD1 or TRBD2 (5 bases each). CDR3 length: 15 amino acids. With 6 bases removed from V and 4 bases from J, the gap between germline ends came to 17 bases. CDR3 DNA: TGTGCCAGCAGCCCACAGGACTCTGGGTCAGATACGCAGTATTTT. This encodes CASSPQDSGSDTQYF.

This clonotype was counted only a few times. The J gene is TRBJ1-2, the V gene TRBV7-9; D uncertain. There are 14 residues in the CDR3. V lost 1 base and J lost 8, with 14 bases in between. Germline CDR1 is SEHNR and CDR2 is FQNEAQ (reference sequence). The CDR3 DNA is TGTGCCAGCAGCTTAGGGGCGGGTTTGCGGGGCTACACCTTC. Translation: CASSLGAGLRGYTF. The whole variable domain, remainder taken from reference TRBV7-9 and TRBJ1-2, is DTGVSQNPRHKITKRGQNVTFRCDPISEHNRLYWYRQTLGQGPEFLTYFQNEAQLEKSRLLSDRFSAERPKGSFSTLEIQRTEQGDSAMYLCASSLGAGLRGYTFGSGTRLTVV.

The chain recombines TRBV27 with TRBJ2-5, with TRBD2 matching 9 bases. The CDR3 runs to 15 residues. Germline loops: CDR1 MNHEY, CDR2 SMNVEV (reference sequence). Losses at the gene ends were 3 bases for V and 3 bases for J; bases not matched to a gene: 5. The CDR3 reads CASSFWRGGEETQYF. In nucleotides, the CDR3 is TGTGCCAGCAGTTTCTGGCGGGGGGGCGAAGAGACCCAGTACTTC.

This clonotype appeared a few times. The rearrangement links TRBV7-9 to TRBJ2-2; a weak D match, TRBD1 (5 bases). The CDR3 runs 15 residues. From germline, CDR1 is SEHNR and CDR2 FQNEAQ (reference sequence). Trimming shortened V by 1 base and J by 5 bases, and 11 bases separated the two germline ends. The CDR3 nucleotides read TGTGCCAGCAGCTTAGTCAGGGCCGATACCGGGGAGCTGTTTTTT. Translation: CASSLVRADTGELFF.

There are a few counts of this clonotype. It may be a read error: a sequence one base away is much more abundant. The V call is TRBV6-2 or TRBV6-3, the J call TRBJ1-1; no clear D gene. Germline lookup yields CDR1 MNHEY and CDR2 SVGEGT. The CDR3 spans 11 residues. V was pared by 6 bases and J by 3 bases, with 5 bases between. The CDR3 DNA follows: TGTGCCAGCAGATTGGACACTGAAGCTTTCTTT. It specifies CASRLDTEAFF.

CDR3 in DNA: TGTGCCAGCAGCCCTCCGGTTGGAACAGATACGCAGTATTTT. It encodes CASSPPVGTDTQYF. The chain employs TRBV9 and TRBJ2-3; the D is unclear. Between the trimmed V and J ends, which lost 4 bases and 3 bases, there was a span of 12 bases. The germline gives CDR1 SGDLS, CDR2 YYNGEE. The CDR3 extends over 14 amino acids. The entire variable domain, with the rest obtained from reference TRBV9 and TRBJ2-3, is as follows: DSGVTQTPKHLITATGQRVTLRCSPRSGDLSVYWYQQSLDQGLQFLIQYYNGEERAKGNILERFSAQQFPDLHSELNLSSLELGDSALYFCASSPPVGTDTQYFGPGTRLTVL.

J is TRBJ2-3 and V is TRBV27; 8 positions agree with TRBD1. V trimming: 0 bases; J trimming: 2 bases; junction bases outside the gene matches: 4. The CDR3 spans 16 residues. Germline V gene sequence: CDR1 MNHEY, CDR2 SMNVEV (reference sequence). CDR3 region: CASSLSRTGNTDTQYF. CDR3 nucleotide sequence: TGTGCCAGCAGTTTATCGCGGACAGGGAACACAGATACGCAGTATTTT.

This clonotype was seen only a few times. The J gene is TRBJ2-3, the V gene TRBV14; D tentatively fits TRBD1 or TRBD2 (5 bases each). Germline V CDR1 and CDR2: SGHDN, FVKESK. The V end was cut by 3 bases, the J end by 0 bases, with 10 bases between. The CDR3 sequence is 15 residues long. CDR3 DNA: TGTGCCAGCAGCCAGGGGGAAACTAGCACAGATACGCAGTATTTT. The encoded protein is CASSQGETSTDTQYF.

There are a few counts of this clonotype. The chain has TRBV6-1 and TRBJ2-3, with 7 positions matching TRBD1. The ends lost 7 bases at V and 5 bases at J; junction bases unmatched: 9. This CDR3 contains 14 residues. Per the germline V gene, CDR1 is MNHNS and CDR2 is SASEGT. CDR3 sequence: CASTTGQTRDTQYF. In DNA, the CDR3 is TGTGCCAGCACCACGGGACAGACAAGAGATACGCAGTATTTT.

This clonotype was counted only a few times. The V call is TRBV6-1, the J call TRBJ1-2, with TRBD1 matching 8 bases. Germline CDR1 and CDR2: MNHNS and SASEGT. This CDR3 comprises 12 residues. With 7 bases clipped from V and 6 bases from J, the junction kept 4 bases outside the gene matches. CDR3 residues: CASTDRGHGYTF. The CDR3 nucleotides are TGTGCCAGCACTGACAGGGGACATGGCTACACCTTC.

The rearrangement joins TRBV5-5 to TRBJ2-2; 8 bases match TRBD1. This CDR3 has 14 residues. CDR1 and CDR2 (germline): SGHKS, YYEKEE (reference sequence). V was pared by 4 bases and J by 4 bases, with 3 bases of the junction left unmatched. The CDR3, as DNA: TGTGCCAGCAGCATCGGACAGGGCACCGGGGAGCTGTTTTTT. Its translation: CASSIGQGTGELFF.

This clonotype was counted a few times. The chain recombines TRBV10-2 with TRBJ1-5, with a possible D match to TRBD1 (6 bases). The CDR3 runs to 13 residues. The V end was cut by 3 bases, the J end by 6 bases, with 9 bases between. Germline values: CDR1 WSHSY, CDR2 SAAADI. In nucleotides, the CDR3 is TGCGCCAGCAGTGATAGCAGGGGTCAGCCCCAGCATTTT. Its translation: CASSDSRGQPQHF.

This clonotype was recorded only once. This chain joins TRBV19 and TRBJ2-1; D remains ambiguous. Germline V gene lookup returns CDR1 LNHDA and CDR2 SQIVND (reference sequence). V lost 3 bases and J lost 0, with 9 bases in between. The CDR3 is 15 amino acids. The CDR3 reads CASSISINSYNEQFF. The CDR3, as DNA: TGTGCCAGTAGTATCAGTATAAACTCCTACAATGAGCAGTTCTTC.